This passage covers 31 T cell receptor beta chains from one sample sequenced in a study of cytomegalovirus exposure and HLA in healthy donors. Profiling relied on immunoSEQ multiplex PCR, and the TCRdb table lists in-frame clones only, not all of them. The sample lists about 300,000 clones, approximately 90% seen once, with approximately 0.9% in the top ten. Sequencing was performed on PBMCs. The origin of the receptors is a woman under 30 in good health and CMV-seronegative.

The chain is built from TRBV13 and TRBJ1-3; D may be TRBD1 (6 bases). The CDR3 is made up of 17 amino acids. Trimming removed 3 bases from V and 2 bases from J, with 17 bases in between. CDR1 is PRHDT, CDR2 FYEKMQ, per germline (reference sequence). CDR3 sequence: CASSFLQGMKAGNTIYF. CDR3 in DNA: TGTGCCAGCAGCTTTCTGCAGGGGATGAAAGCTGGAAACACCATATATTTT.

This clone was seen more than once but under ten times. The genes are TRBV2 and TRBJ2-1; D call uncertain. The germline CDR1 and CDR2 sequences are SNHLY and FYNNEI. This CDR3 region has 15 residues. V gave up 6 bases and J gave up 6 bases, with 18 bases separating them. The chain's CDR3 is CASSPRRPQINEQFF. The CDR3 DNA reads TGTGCCAGCAGCCCTAGACGCCCCCAAATCAATGAGCAGTTCTTC.

The rearrangement joins TRBV7-6 to TRBJ2-1; TRBD1 matches at 9 bases. The CDR3 sequence is 14 residues long. CDR1 and CDR2 (germline): SGHVS, FNYEAQ. Trimming at V came to 2 bases and at J to 8 bases, leaving 4 bases not matched to a gene. CDR3 bases: TGTGCCAGCAGCTTACGACAGGGGGGAGATGAGCAGTTCTTC. This gives the protein CASSLRQGGDEQFF.

The table lists this clone with a few counts. The chain links TRBV28 to TRBJ2-2; D might be TRBD1 (5 bases). CDR3 length: 14 residues. Germline loops: CDR1 MDHEN, CDR2 SYDVKM. V gave up 5 bases and J gave up 5 bases, with 12 bases separating them. The CDR3 protein is CASSIRGETGELFF. DNA for the CDR3: TGTGCCAGCAGTATTAGGGGTGAGACCGGGGAGCTGTTTTTT.

The rearrangement links TRBV6-5 to TRBJ1-6; 8 bases line up with TRBD1. J gave up 3 bases and V 5 bases, and 3 bases lay outside the gene matches. The CDR3 extends over 15 amino acids. Germline loops: CDR1 MNHEY, CDR2 SVGAGI. The CDR3 spells CASSTTGVYNSPLHF. In nucleotides, the CDR3 is TGTGCCAGCAGTACGACAGGGGTCTATAATTCACCCCTCCACTTT.

In this sample, this clone turned up once. J is TRBJ2-7 and V is TRBV10-3; 8 bases map to TRBD2. The CDR3 length is 13 residues. With V trimmed by 6 bases and J by 7 bases, 8 bases remained unmatched. Germline V gives CDR1 ENHRY, CDR2 SYGVKD. DNA of the CDR3: TGTGCCATCAGCGGGGGGGGGTTCAGTGAGCAGTACTTC. Its translation: CAISGGGFSEQYF.

This chain links TRBV5-1 with TRBJ2-7, with 7 bases identical to TRBD2. The CDR3 contains 16 residues. Trimming removed 5 bases from V and 4 bases from J; junction bases left unmatched: 15. Germline V CDR1 and CDR2: SGHRS, YFSETQ. As DNA, the CDR3 is TGCGCCAGCAGACGGGGAGCGGGAAAGACGGGATACGAGCAGTACTTC. Amino acids: CASRRGAGKTGYEQYF.

This sequence joins TRBV28 and TRBJ1-5; a weak D match, TRBD1 (5 bases). This CDR3 comprises 15 residues. The ends were cut back, 6 bases at V and 5 bases at J, with 17 bases in the middle. Germline V gives CDR1 MDHEN, CDR2 SYDVKM. CDR3: CASRTPGVVDQPQHF. The CDR3 bases are TGTGCCAGCAGAACACCGGGGGTGGTTGATCAGCCCCAGCATTTT.

This chain uses TRBV27 with TRBJ1-5; TRBD1 might be the D (5 bases). The V end lost 5 bases, the J end lost 2 bases, and 13 bases lay between the germline ends. Germline-derived CDR1 and CDR2 are MNHEY and SMNVEV (reference sequence). This CDR3 region has 15 residues. The CDR3 sequence is CASSAGVGGNQPQHF. DNA of the CDR3: TGTGCCAGCAGTGCGGGGGTGGGGGGCAATCAGCCCCAGCATTTT.

This rearrangement joins TRBV5-1 to TRBJ1-2, with 8 bases fitting TRBD1. The CDR3 runs 14 residues. Looked up from germline, CDR1 is SGHRS and CDR2 is YFSETQ. After removal of 4 bases from V and 1 base from J, the junction contained 3 bases not matched to a gene. For the CDR3, the DNA is TGCGCCAGCAGCACGGACAGGGATAACTATGGCTACACCTTC. Its protein product is CASSTDRDNYGYTF.

The genes are TRBV28 and TRBJ1-2; D may be TRBD1 (5 bases). The V end was cut by 2 bases, the J end by 7 bases, with 17 bases between. The CDR3 is made up of 15 amino acids. Germline CDR1 reads MDHEN; CDR2 reads SYDVKM. The CDR3 protein is CASSLDPGGNFGYTF. For the CDR3, the DNA is TGTGCCAGCAGTTTAGATCCGGGGGGTAATTTTGGCTACACCTTC.

This clone was counted once. The V gene is TRBV19, the J gene TRBJ2-1; the match to TRBD2 covers 13 bases. The germline V gene encodes CDR1 LNHDA and CDR2 SQIVND (reference sequence). This CDR3 contains 18 residues. J lost 4 bases, V lost 7 bases, and 13 bases had no gene match. This CDR3 is CASTRERGLAGRYNEQFF. DNA of the CDR3: TGTGCCAGTACGAGAGAAAGGGGACTAGCGGGACGATACAATGAGCAGTTCTTC.

The chain uses TRBV6-5 and TRBJ2-7, with 8 bases lining up with TRBD1. With 7 bases clipped from V and 5 bases from J, the junction kept 10 bases outside the gene matches. Germline CDR1 reads MNHEY; CDR2 reads SVGAGI. The CDR3 is 14 amino acids. The CDR3 loop is CASTAPRTGHEQYF. CDR3 bases: TGTGCCAGCACCGCCCCCCGGACAGGGCACGAGCAGTACTTC.

V is TRBV7-9 and J is TRBJ1-1; D is uncertain. CDR3 length equals 14 residues. From germline, CDR1 is SEHNR and CDR2 FQNEAQ (reference sequence). Trimming took 2 bases from V and 1 from J, leaving 8 bases between them. CDR3 in amino acids: CASSLPAGNTEAFF. DNA of the CDR3: TGTGCCAGCAGCTTACCCGCCGGGAACACTGAAGCTTTCTTT.

The chain couples TRBV9 to TRBJ1-1; D not resolved. CDR1 and CDR2 (germline): SGDLS, YYNGEE. The CDR3 length is 14 residues. Trimming removed 0 bases at V and 8 bases at J, with 14 bases between. CDR3 DNA sequence: TGTGCCAGCAGCGTAGCTCCCGTGCAAACAGAAGCTTTCTTT. Its translation: CASSVAPVQTEAFF.

The chain has TRBV28 and TRBJ2-2; TRBD1 is a possible D gene (6 bases). Trimming cost V 6 bases and J 5 bases, with 13 bases left between them. This CDR3 comprises 14 residues. Germline V gives CDR1 MDHEN, CDR2 SYDVKM. CDR3 bases: TGTGCCAGCAGCTCCCCACAGGGAACCGGGGAGCTGTTTTTT. Translated: CASSSPQGTGELFF.

V is TRBV7-9 and J is TRBJ2-7; D gene uncertain. Germline CDR1 is SEHNR and CDR2 is FQNEAQ (reference sequence). V was clipped by 1 base and J by 2 bases, with 12 bases between them. This CDR3 comprises 15 residues. The CDR3 sequence is CASSLGAKNPYEQYF. The CDR3 DNA is TGTGCCAGCAGCTTAGGGGCAAAAAACCCCTACGAGCAGTACTTC.

The chain has TRBV5-1 and TRBJ1-2; D possibly corresponds to TRBD1 (6 bases). Germline CDR1 SGHRS, CDR2 YFSETQ. This CDR3 comprises 14 residues. V shed 4 bases and J shed 2 bases, with 12 bases lying between them. The CDR3 region is CASSPGQPNYGYTF. The CDR3 nucleotides read TGCGCCAGCAGCCCGGGACAACCAAACTATGGCTACACCTTC.

The chain is built from TRBV4-1 and TRBJ2-2; D is undetermined. V lost 1 base, J lost 4 bases, and 7 bases lay in between. The CDR3 consists of 14 residues. In germline, CDR1 is MGHRA, CDR2 YSYEKL. This chain's CDR3 is CASSQGRSTGELFF. In DNA, the CDR3 is TGCGCCAGCAGCCAAGGGCGGTCCACCGGGGAGCTGTTTTTT.

The chain uses TRBV11-2 and TRBJ2-3; 14 positions agree with TRBD2. Germline assignment: CDR1 SGHAT and CDR2 FQNNGV. CDR3 size: 17 residues. Trimming at V came to 5 bases and at J to 4 bases, leaving 8 bases not matched to a gene. CDR3 sequence reads: CASSIGTSGSSADTQYF. CDR3 sequence (DNA): TGTGCCAGCAGCATCGGGACTAGCGGGAGCTCGGCAGATACGCAGTATTTT.

Concerning this clone: The sample has other DNA sequences that encode this CDR3 too. The chain carries TRBV20-1 and TRBJ2-7, with TRBD2 identical over 7 bases. CDR1 and CDR2 (germline): DFQATT, SNEGSKA (reference sequence). This CDR3 is 11 amino acids long. Trimming removed 5 bases from V and 3 bases from J; junction bases left unmatched: 1. DNA of the CDR3: TGCAGTGCTCCTAGCGGCTACGAGCAGTACTTC. This codes for CSAPSGYEQYF.

This rearrangement joins TRBV6-5 to TRBJ2-7; D may be TRBD2 (6 bases). The V end lost 0 bases, the J end lost 2 bases, and 8 bases lay between the germline ends. This CDR3 comprises 14 residues. Looked up from germline, CDR1 is MNHEY and CDR2 is SVGAGI. CDR3 DNA sequence: TGTGCCAGCAGTTACTCGACTAGTACCTACGAGCAGTACTTC. Its protein product is CASSYSTSTYEQYF.

This chain connects TRBV6-5 to TRBJ2-7; 12 nucleotides line up with TRBD2. The CDR3 has 15 residues. Germline CDR1 and CDR2: MNHEY and SVGAGI. Trimming cost V 5 bases and J 7 bases; bases outside gene matches: 9. CDR3 in amino acids: CASSTLAGGFGEQYF. Written as DNA, the CDR3 is TGTGCCAGCAGTACACTAGCGGGAGGATTCGGAGAGCAGTACTTC.

V is TRBV6-4 and J is TRBJ2-3, with 13 bases identical to TRBD2. The germline CDR1 and CDR2 sequences are MRHNA and SNTAGT. With 0 bases clipped from V and 11 bases from J, the junction kept 5 bases outside the gene matches. The CDR3 has 15 amino acids. The CDR3 DNA is TGTGCCAGCAGTGACTCGATACTAGCGGGAGGGAGGCAGTATTTT. Protein sequence: CASSDSILAGGRQYF.

The chain uses TRBV27 and TRBJ2-7; maybe TRBD2 (5 bases). Germline V CDR1 and CDR2: MNHEY, SMNVEV (reference sequence). The CDR3 totals 11 residues. Trimming removed 3 bases at V and 5 bases at J, with 5 bases between. The CDR3 region is CASSFGDEQYF. Here the CDR3 DNA reads TGTGCCAGCAGTTTCGGGGACGAGCAGTACTTC.

The chain has TRBV27 and TRBJ2-3; 14 nucleotides match TRBD2. V lost 5 bases to trimming and J lost 4 bases; unmatched junction nucleotides: 14. Germline CDR1 and CDR2: MNHEY and SMNVEV (reference sequence). The CDR3 contains 19 residues. Here the CDR3 DNA reads TGTGCCAGCAGTCCGCCGCCGGGACTAGCGGGAGTTGTTTCAGATACGCAGTATTTT. Its protein is CASSPPPGLAGVVSDTQYF.

This clone was observed many times. The chain uses TRBV29-1 and TRBJ2-3; D remains ambiguous. Trimming left V 3 bases short and J 3 bases short, with 7 bases between. The CDR3 contains 12 residues. CDR1 is SQVTM, CDR2 ANQGSEA, per germline. The CDR3 loop is CSVDAPTDTQYF. The CDR3 DNA is TGCAGCGTTGACGCGCCTACAGATACGCAGTATTTT.

The rearrangement uses TRBV5-4 and TRBJ2-2, with 7 bases matching TRBD1. CDR1 is SGHNT, CDR2 YYREEE, per germline (reference sequence). Unmatched junction bases numbered 10, after V lost 4 bases and J lost 4 bases. CDR3 length: 16 residues. The CDR3, as DNA: TGTGCCAGCAGCCCCCAAATACAGGGGAGCACCGGGGAGCTGTTTTTT. Protein sequence: CASSPQIQGSTGELFF.

The chain uses TRBV15 and TRBJ1-1, with 7 bases matching TRBD1. V was clipped by 1 base and J by 6 bases; unmatched bases: 8. Germline V gene lookup returns CDR1 LNHNV and CDR2 YYDKDF (reference sequence). There are 15 residues in the CDR3. The CDR3 DNA sequence: TGTGCCACCAGCAGAGCTCAGGGGGGTTGGGCTGAAGCTTTCTTT. This codes for CATSRAQGGWAEAFF.

This chain links TRBV6-5 with TRBJ1-2; TRBD1 agrees at 7 bases. V lost 0 bases, J lost 7 bases, and 11 bases stayed unmatched. Looked up from germline, CDR1 is MNHEY and CDR2 is SVGAGI. The CDR3 has 16 residues. The CDR3 bases are TGTGCCAGCAGTTACTCGCCGGCGGAGGGGGCTAGTGGCTACACCTTC. Protein: CASSYSPAEGASGYTF.

This chain links TRBV6-5 with TRBJ2-5, with TRBD2 matching over 14 bases. In germline, CDR1 is MNHEY, CDR2 SVGAGI. CDR3 size: 15 residues. V was pared by 7 bases and J by 3 bases, with 4 bases of the junction left unmatched. The CDR3 loop reads CASKGLAGGKETQYF. In nucleotides, the CDR3 is TGTGCCAGCAAAGGACTAGCGGGAGGAAAAGAGACCCAGTACTTC.